Sequencing of this TCR beta chain was carried out in a study of CXCR3-negative and CXCR3-positive naive CD8 T cells. General study results and limits: The TRB CDR3s that CXCR3-positive naive cells carried were more hydrophobic than those of CXCR3-negative naive cells. Naive cells, whether CXCR3-negative or CXCR3-positive, had similar TRBV-TRBJ usage, while memory cells differed.

To note about this clonotype: Its specificity is unknown.

CDR3 length: 15 amino acids. TRB cDNA libraries were made by UMI-labeled 5' RACE. TCRdb derives one entry per CDR3 protein from the 5' RACE reads, leaving out DNA. This repertoire includes around 140,000 distinct CDR3 sequences. Specimen: naive CXCR3+ CD8+ T cells from blood. Subset here: CD45RO-CCR7+CD27+CD95- naive CD8+ T cells expressing CXCR3 (TNR3+). This sequence was found in a human donor in good health. Some clones in this sample may be carry-over from other donors' samples. The chain uses TRBV12-1 and TRBJ1-1; TCRdb's D gene call, TRBD1, goes unchecked for lack of DNA. TRBV12-1 is labeled a pseudogene. The CDR3 sequence is CASSRKGTANTEAFF.